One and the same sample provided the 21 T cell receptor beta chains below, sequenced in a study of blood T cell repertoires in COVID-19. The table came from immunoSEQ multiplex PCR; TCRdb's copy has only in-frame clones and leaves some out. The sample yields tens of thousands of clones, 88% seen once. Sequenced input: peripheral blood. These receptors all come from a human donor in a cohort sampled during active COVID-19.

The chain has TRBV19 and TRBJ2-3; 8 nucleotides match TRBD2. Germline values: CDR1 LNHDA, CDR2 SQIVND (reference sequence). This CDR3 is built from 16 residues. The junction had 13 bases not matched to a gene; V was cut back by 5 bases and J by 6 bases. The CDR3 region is CASSSTSGLVGDTQYF. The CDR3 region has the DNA TGTGCCAGTAGTTCCACTAGCGGCCTTGTAGGGGATACGCAGTATTTT.

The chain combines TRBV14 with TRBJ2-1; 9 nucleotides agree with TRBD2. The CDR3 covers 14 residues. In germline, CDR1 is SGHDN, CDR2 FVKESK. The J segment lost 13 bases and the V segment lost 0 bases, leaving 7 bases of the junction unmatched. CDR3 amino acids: CASSQEGLAGYQFF. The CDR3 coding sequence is TGTGCCAGCAGCCAAGAGGGGCTAGCGGGATATCAGTTCTTC.

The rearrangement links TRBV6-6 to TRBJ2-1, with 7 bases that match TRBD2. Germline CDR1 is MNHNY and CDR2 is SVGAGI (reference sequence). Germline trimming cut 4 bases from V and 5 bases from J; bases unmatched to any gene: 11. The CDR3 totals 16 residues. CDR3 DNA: TGTGCCAGCAGTTCGCGGGGAGGGAGGGTCCACAATGAGCAGTTCTTC. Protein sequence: CASSSRGGRVHNEQFF.

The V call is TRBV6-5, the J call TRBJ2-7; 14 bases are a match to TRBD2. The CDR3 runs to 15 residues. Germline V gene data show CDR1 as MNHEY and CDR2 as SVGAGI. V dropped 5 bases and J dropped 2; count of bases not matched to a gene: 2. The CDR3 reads CASSRTSGRTYEQYF. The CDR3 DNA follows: TGTGCCAGCAGTCGGACTAGCGGGAGGACCTACGAGCAGTACTTC.

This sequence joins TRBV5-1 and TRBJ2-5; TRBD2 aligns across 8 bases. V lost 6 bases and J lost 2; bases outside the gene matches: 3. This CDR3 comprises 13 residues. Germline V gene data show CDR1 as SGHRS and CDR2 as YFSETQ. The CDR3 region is CASNGLAQETQYF. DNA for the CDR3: TGCGCCAGCAACGGACTAGCTCAAGAGACCCAGTACTTC.

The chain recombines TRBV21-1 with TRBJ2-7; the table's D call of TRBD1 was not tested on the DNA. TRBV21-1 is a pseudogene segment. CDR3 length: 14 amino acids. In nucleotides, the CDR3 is TGTGCCAGCAGCAAAATTCGGCAGGCCTACGAGCAGTACTTC. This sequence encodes CASSKIRQAYEQYF.

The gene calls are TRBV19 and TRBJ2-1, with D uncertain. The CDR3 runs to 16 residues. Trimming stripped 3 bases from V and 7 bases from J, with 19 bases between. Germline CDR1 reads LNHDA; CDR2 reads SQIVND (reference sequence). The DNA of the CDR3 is TGTGCCAGTAGTATCCCCTTGTCTTGGGCCAAGAATGAGCAGTTCTTC. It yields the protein CASSIPLSWAKNEQFF.

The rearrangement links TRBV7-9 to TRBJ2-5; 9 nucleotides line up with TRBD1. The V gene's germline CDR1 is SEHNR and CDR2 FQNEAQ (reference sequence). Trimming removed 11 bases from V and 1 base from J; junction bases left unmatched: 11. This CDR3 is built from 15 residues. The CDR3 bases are TGTGCCTGTTCCGGGACAGGGTTGGGCCAAGAGACCCAGTACTTC. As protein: CACSGTGLGQETQYF.

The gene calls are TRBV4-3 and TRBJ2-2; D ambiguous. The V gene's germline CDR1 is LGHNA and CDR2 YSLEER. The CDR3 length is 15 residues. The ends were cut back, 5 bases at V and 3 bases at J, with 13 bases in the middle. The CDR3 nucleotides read TGCGCCAGCAGCGCGGTATCCCGAGACACCGGGGAGCTGTTTTTT. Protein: CASSAVSRDTGELFF.

In DNA, the CDR3 is TGTGCCAGCTCTCTAGGACTAGCGGGAGGTGGGCAACACAATGAGCAGTTCTTC. Protein product: CASSLGLAGGGQHNEQFF. This chain uses TRBV18 with TRBJ2-1; 14 positions match TRBD2. Germline assignment: CDR1 KGHSH and CDR2 LQKENI. The junction had 12 bases not matched to a gene; V was cut back by 6 bases and J by 5 bases. The CDR3 sequence is 18 residues long.

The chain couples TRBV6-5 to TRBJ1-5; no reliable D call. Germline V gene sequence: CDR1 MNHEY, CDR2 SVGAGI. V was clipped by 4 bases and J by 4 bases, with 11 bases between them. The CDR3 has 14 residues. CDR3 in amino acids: CASSSLGANQPQHF. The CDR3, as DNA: TGTGCCAGCAGTTCCCTCGGAGCGAATCAGCCCCAGCATTTT.

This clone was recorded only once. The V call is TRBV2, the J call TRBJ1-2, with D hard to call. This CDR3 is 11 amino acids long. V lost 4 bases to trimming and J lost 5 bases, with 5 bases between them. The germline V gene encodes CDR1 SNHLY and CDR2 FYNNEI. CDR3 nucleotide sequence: TGTGCCAGCAGTGCCAGATATGGCTACACCTTC. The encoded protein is CASSARYGYTF.

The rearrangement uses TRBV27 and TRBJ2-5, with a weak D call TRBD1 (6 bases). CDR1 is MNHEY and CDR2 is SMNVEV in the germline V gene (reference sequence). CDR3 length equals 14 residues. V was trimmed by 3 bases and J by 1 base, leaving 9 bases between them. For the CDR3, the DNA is TGTGCCAGCAGTTTTGCGACAGGCCAAGAGACCCAGTACTTC. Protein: CASSFATGQETQYF.

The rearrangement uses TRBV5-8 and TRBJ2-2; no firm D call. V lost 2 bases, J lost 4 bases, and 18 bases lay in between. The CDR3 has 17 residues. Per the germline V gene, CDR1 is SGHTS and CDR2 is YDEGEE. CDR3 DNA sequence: TGTGCCAGCAGCTTCGGCCGCTTAACGACGGGCACCGGGGAGCTGTTTTTT. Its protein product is CASSFGRLTTGTGELFF.

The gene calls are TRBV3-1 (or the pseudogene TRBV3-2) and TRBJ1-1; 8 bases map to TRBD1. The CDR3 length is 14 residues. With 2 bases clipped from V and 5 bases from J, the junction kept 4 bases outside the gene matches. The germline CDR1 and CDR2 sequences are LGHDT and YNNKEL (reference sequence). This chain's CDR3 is CASSQTGGKTEAFF. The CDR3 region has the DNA TGTGCCAGCAGCCAAACAGGGGGGAAAACTGAAGCTTTCTTT.

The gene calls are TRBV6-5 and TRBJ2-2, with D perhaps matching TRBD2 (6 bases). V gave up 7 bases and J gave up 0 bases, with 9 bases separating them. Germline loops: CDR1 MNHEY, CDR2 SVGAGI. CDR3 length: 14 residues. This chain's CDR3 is CASKAGTNTGELFF. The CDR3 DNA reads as TGTGCCAGCAAGGCGGGGACGAACACCGGGGAGCTGTTTTTT.

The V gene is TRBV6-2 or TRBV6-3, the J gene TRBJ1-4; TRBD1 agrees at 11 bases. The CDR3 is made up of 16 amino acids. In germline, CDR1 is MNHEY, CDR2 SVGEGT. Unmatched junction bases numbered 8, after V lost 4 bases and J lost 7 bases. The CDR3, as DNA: TGTGCCAGCAGTTCCCTCCGGACAGGGGGCACTGAAAAACTGTTTTTT. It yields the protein CASSSLRTGGTEKLFF.

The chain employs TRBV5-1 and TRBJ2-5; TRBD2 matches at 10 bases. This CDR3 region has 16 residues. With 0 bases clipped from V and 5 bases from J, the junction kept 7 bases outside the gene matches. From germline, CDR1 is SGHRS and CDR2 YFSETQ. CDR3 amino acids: CASSLESGGARETQYF. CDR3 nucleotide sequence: TGCGCCAGCAGCTTGGAAAGCGGGGGGGCCCGGGAGACCCAGTACTTC.

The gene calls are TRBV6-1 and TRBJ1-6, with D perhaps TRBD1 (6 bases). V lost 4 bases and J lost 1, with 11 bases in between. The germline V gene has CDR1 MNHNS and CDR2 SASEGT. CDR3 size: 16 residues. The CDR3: CASSAGDGSYNSPLHF. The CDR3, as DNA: TGTGCCAGCAGTGCAGGGGATGGGTCCTATAATTCACCCCTCCACTTT.

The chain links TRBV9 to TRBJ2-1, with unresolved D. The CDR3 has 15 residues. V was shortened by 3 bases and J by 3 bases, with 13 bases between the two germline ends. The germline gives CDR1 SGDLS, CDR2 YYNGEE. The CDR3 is CASSAALENYNEQFF. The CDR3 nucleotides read TGTGCCAGCAGCGCGGCCCTAGAAAACTACAATGAGCAGTTCTTC.

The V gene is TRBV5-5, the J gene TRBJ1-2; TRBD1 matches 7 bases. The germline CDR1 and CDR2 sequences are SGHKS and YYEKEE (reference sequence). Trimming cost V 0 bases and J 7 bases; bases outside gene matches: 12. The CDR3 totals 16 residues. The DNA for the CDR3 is TGTGCCAGCAGCTTGGCCGACAGGGCAACAACTCGTGGCTACACCTTC. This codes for CASSLADRATTRGYTF. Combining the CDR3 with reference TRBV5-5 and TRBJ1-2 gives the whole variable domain DAGVTQSPTHLIKTRGQQVTLRCSPISGHKSVSWYQQVLGQGPQFIFQYYEKEERGRGNFPDRFSARQFPNYSSELNVNALLLGDSALYLCASSLADRATTRGYTFGSGTRLTVV.